Sequencing of this T cell receptor (beta chain) was carried out in a study of blood T cell repertoires in COVID-19. The CDR3 is made up of 13 amino acids. Trimming took 5 bases from V and 2 from J, leaving 9 bases between them. From germline, CDR1 is LNHDA and CDR2 SQIVND (reference sequence). In the authors' workflow: Quantification of nucleated cells was approximated via reference gene primer amplification. TCRdb keeps only in-frame clones here, not all; method: immunoSEQ multiplex PCR. The V and J calls and clone size are taken from that table; D and trimming were inferred from the DNA. The sample records 72,000 or so clones, around nine tenths being singletons.

The clonotype originates from an elderly woman with acute or convalescent COVID-19. The V and J genes are TRBV19 and TRBJ1-1, with no clear D. Input material: peripheral blood. The CDR3: CASSQQLNTEAFF. CDR3 DNA: TGTGCCAGTAGTCAGCAACTAAACACTGAAGCTTTCTTT.